This paragraph covers one T cell receptor (beta chain) sequence. This entry comes from a study of OX40 agonist ivuxolimab in advanced cancers. This CDR3 contains 16 residues. Looked up from germline, CDR1 is SNHLY and CDR2 is FYNNEI. Trimming cost V 4 bases and J 2 bases; bases outside gene matches: 5. Libraries were prepared by immunoSEQ multiplex PCR; TCRdb keeps only in-frame clonotypes and omits some of them. Of about 75,000 clones listed, 85% are singletons. The TCR sequence derives from an adult with an advanced solid tumor such as melanoma, head and neck, liver or kidney cancer. Source: CD4+ or CD8+ T cells sorted from blood, taken in a trial of the OX40 agonist ivuxolimab. V is TRBV2 and J is TRBJ2-1; 10 nucleotides match TRBD2. CDR3 protein: CASSGRTSGAYNEQFF. The CDR3 nucleotides read TGTGCCAGCAGTGGGAGAACTAGCGGGGCCTACAATGAGCAGTTCTTC.